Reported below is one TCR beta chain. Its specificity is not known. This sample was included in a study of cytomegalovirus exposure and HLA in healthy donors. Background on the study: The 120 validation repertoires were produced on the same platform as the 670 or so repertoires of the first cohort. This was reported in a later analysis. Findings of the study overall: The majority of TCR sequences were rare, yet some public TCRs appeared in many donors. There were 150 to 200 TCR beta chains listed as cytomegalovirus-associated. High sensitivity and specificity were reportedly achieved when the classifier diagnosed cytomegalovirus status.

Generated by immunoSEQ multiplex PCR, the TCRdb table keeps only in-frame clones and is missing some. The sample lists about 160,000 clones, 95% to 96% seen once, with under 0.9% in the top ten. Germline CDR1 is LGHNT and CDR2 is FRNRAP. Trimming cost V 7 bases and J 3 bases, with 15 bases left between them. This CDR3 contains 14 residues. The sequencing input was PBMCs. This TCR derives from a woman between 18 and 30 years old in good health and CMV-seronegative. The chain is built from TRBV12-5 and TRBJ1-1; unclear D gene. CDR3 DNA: TGTGCTAGTGCCCCGCCGGGGTCGGACACTGAAGCTTTCTTT. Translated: CASAPPGSDTEAFF.